The 20 T cell receptor beta chains given below trace back to one sample, sequenced in a study of response to subunit inactivated influenza vaccine. TCRdb used MiXCR to reprocess the RT-PCR reads, holding one entry per CDR3 protein. Altogether about 160,000 distinct CDR3 sequences are present, roughly 10% being singletons, with the ten largest covering approximately 13%. This material consisted of non-naive T cells sorted from PBMCs, taken 35 to 45 days after vaccination. The receptors originated from a man aged 50-60 years who received an inactivated influenza vaccine.

The chain employs TRBV12-3 or TRBV12-4 and TRBJ2-5, with D tentatively TRBD1 (6 bases). The CDR3 sequence is 14 residues long. V was trimmed by 7 bases and J by 1 base, leaving 13 bases between them. The CDR3 loop reads CASKKTGPQETQYF. In nucleotides, the CDR3 is TGTGCCAGCAAAAAGACAGGACCCCAAGAGACCCAGTACTTC.

This clonotype showed up many times. V and J are TRBV20-1 and TRBJ2-3; D is perhaps TRBD1 or TRBD2 (5 bases each). Germline loops: CDR1 DFQATT, CDR2 SNEGSKA (reference sequence). The CDR3 is 15 amino acids. V was clipped by 6 bases and J by 0 bases, with 16 bases between them. The CDR3 DNA is TGCAGTGCCCCGGACTGGGGGAGAAGCACAGATACGCAGTATTTT. This sequence encodes CSAPDWGRSTDTQYF.

The chain recombines TRBV11-2 with TRBJ2-7; D is perhaps TRBD1 (6 bases). Germline V gene sequence: CDR1 SGHAT, CDR2 FQNNGV. Trimming left V 4 bases short and J 3 bases short, with 28 bases between. The CDR3 is 19 amino acids. The CDR3 DNA follows: TGTGCCAGCAGCTCGAAAAGTTCGGCAGGGGCTTATCTGGGCTACGAGCAGTACTTC. This sequence encodes CASSSKSSAGAYLGYEQYF.

This clonotype appeared a few times. The chain uses TRBV2 and TRBJ2-2; TRBD2 might be the D (5 bases). CDR1 is SNHLY and CDR2 is FYNNEI in the germline V gene. V lost 0 bases and J 3 bases, leaving 11 bases between the germline ends. This CDR3 spans 16 amino acids. CDR3 in amino acids: CASSEARARDTGELFF. DNA of the CDR3: TGTGCCAGCAGTGAAGCGCGGGCTCGCGACACCGGGGAGCTGTTTTTT.

The chain is built from TRBV6-1 and TRBJ1-1; tentatively, D is TRBD1 (6 bases). The germline V gene encodes CDR1 MNHNS and CDR2 SASEGT. V was cut by 4 bases and J by 3 bases, with 12 bases left in between. This CDR3 spans 14 amino acids. The CDR3 is CASSAQGGDTEAFF. In DNA, the CDR3 is TGTGCCAGCAGTGCACAGGGAGGCGACACTGAAGCTTTCTTT.

The V call is TRBV30, the J call TRBJ1-6; D possibly corresponds to TRBD1 (5 bases). Germline V CDR1 and CDR2: GTSNPN, SVGIG (reference sequence). V gave up 4 bases and J gave up 9 bases, with 13 bases separating them. The CDR3 spans 13 residues. The CDR3 here is CAWTQGPGSPLHF. DNA for the CDR3: TGTGCCTGGACTCAGGGACCCGGTTCACCCCTCCACTTT.

This clonotype was counted at least ten times. This rearrangement joins TRBV14 to TRBJ2-1; D not certain. This CDR3 has 13 residues. V was trimmed by 1 base and J by 7 bases, leaving 8 bases between them. The germline V gene encodes CDR1 SGHDN and CDR2 FVKESK. DNA for the CDR3: TGTGCCAGCAGCCAAGTACCTGGGAATGAGCAGTTCTTC. Translation gives CASSQVPGNEQFF.

This clonotype has a count of ten or more. This chain joins TRBV5-1 and TRBJ2-1; D is perhaps TRBD2 (6 bases). The CDR3 has 13 amino acids. Per germline, CDR1 SGHRS and CDR2 YFSETQ. V lost 3 bases to trimming and J lost 7 bases, with 11 bases between them. The CDR3 nucleotides are TGCGCCAGCAGCTGGCAGACTAGTAATGAGCAGTTCTTC. Translation gives CASSWQTSNEQFF. The full variable domain, with the rest looked up from reference TRBV5-1 and TRBJ2-1, is KAGVTQTPRYLIKTRGQQVTLSCSPISGHRSVSWYQQTPGQGLQFLFEYFSETQRNKGNFPGRFSGRQFSNSRSEMNVSTLELGDSALYLCASSWQTSNEQFFGPGTRLTVL.

The CDR3 sequence: CASSYPTGALAGRRAYEQYF. The CDR3, as DNA: TGTGCCAGCAGCTATCCGACAGGGGCTCTAGCGGGACGTAGGGCCTACGAGCAGTACTTC. This sequence joins TRBV7-8 and TRBJ2-7; TRBD2 is a possible D gene (9 bases). Trimming took 4 bases from V and 2 from J, leaving 30 bases between them. Germline CDR1 SGHVS, CDR2 FQNEAQ. There are 20 residues in the CDR3.

The V and J genes are TRBV5-1 and TRBJ2-1, with TRBD1 matching 8 bases. CDR1 is SGHRS and CDR2 is YFSETQ in the germline V gene. The CDR3 spans 15 residues. After removal of 3 bases from V and 3 bases from J, the junction contained 5 bases not matched to a gene. Here the CDR3 DNA reads TGCGCCAGCAGCTCCGGGACAGGCTTCTACAATGAGCAGTTCTTC. This sequence encodes CASSSGTGFYNEQFF.

V is TRBV28 and J is TRBJ2-7, with TRBD1 matching 9 bases. CDR3 length: 14 residues. The junction had 7 bases not matched to a gene; V was cut back by 5 bases and J by 5 bases. Germline assignment: CDR1 MDHEN and CDR2 SYDVKM. This chain's CDR3 is CASSIMTGGNEQYF. The CDR3 nucleotides are TGTGCCAGCAGTATCATGACAGGGGGGAACGAGCAGTACTTC. The complete variable domain, with remaining parts taken from reference TRBV28 and TRBJ2-7, reads DVKVTQSSRYLVKRTGEKVFLECVQDMDHENMFWYRQDPGLGLRLIYFSYDVKMKEKGDIPEGYSVSREKKERFSLILESASTNQTSMYLCASSIMTGGNEQYFGPGTRLTVT.

The rearrangement links TRBV6-5 to TRBJ2-5; a possible D gene is TRBD2 (5 bases). Germline V gene data show CDR1 as MNHEY and CDR2 as SVGAGI. The CDR3 sequence is 14 residues long. Trimming left V 0 bases short and J 4 bases short, with 9 bases between. The CDR3 coding sequence is TGTGCCAGCAGTTACTCCTCGGGGAGAGAGACCCAGTACTTC. Amino acid sequence: CASSYSSGRETQYF.

This clonotype was seen ten or more times. V and J are TRBV12-3 or TRBV12-4 and TRBJ2-5; D remains unclear. The CDR3 is made up of 13 amino acids. V was shortened by 7 bases and J by 0 bases, with 9 bases between the two germline ends. The CDR3 is CASTETDQETQYF. CDR3 coding DNA: TGTGCCAGCACCGAGACGGACCAAGAGACCCAGTACTTC.

The rearrangement uses TRBV20-1 and TRBJ1-2; the D gene is possibly TRBD1 (6 bases). Germline CDR1 reads DFQATT; CDR2 reads SNEGSKA (reference sequence). V lost 0 bases and J 0 bases, leaving 14 bases between the germline ends. The CDR3 totals 16 residues. The CDR3 protein is CSARDLTGAANYGYTF. Here the CDR3 DNA reads TGCAGTGCTAGAGATCTGACAGGAGCTGCTAACTATGGCTACACCTTC.

As concerns this clonotype: A much larger clone sits a single nucleotide away, making a read error possible. The chain has TRBV4-3 and TRBJ2-3, with D possibly matching TRBD2 (7 bases). V was trimmed by 0 bases and J by 6 bases, leaving 13 bases between them. The germline V gene has CDR1 LGHNA and CDR2 YSLEER. This CDR3 has 15 amino acids. In nucleotides, the CDR3 is TGCGCCAGCAGCCAAGAAAGGGGGGGCGGCGATACGCAGTATTTT. It codes for CASSQERGGGDTQYF.

V gene TRBV20-1 combines with J gene TRBJ2-1; 9 positions match TRBD1. Per germline, CDR1 DFQATT and CDR2 SNEGSKA (reference sequence). CDR3 length equals 11 residues. Germline trimming cut 4 bases from V and 16 bases from J; bases unmatched to any gene: 8. The CDR3 coding sequence is TGCAGTGCTAACCCGGGACAGGGACTTTTCTTC. Amino acids: CSANPGQGLFF.

This clonotype was observed many times. The rearrangement joins TRBV4-2 to TRBJ2-3; D is perhaps TRBD2 (5 bases). Trimming removed 1 base at V and 4 bases at J, with 15 bases between. Germline CDR1 LGHNA, CDR2 YNFKEQ. The CDR3 is made up of 16 amino acids. CDR3 sequence reads: CASSQVGGVGPDTQYF. DNA of the CDR3: TGTGCCAGCAGCCAAGTAGGAGGTGTTGGTCCAGATACGCAGTATTTT.

This clonotype was detected a few times. The chain combines TRBV5-8 with TRBJ1-3, with a tentative D call TRBD1 (5 bases). Trimming pared 2 bases from V and 4 bases from J, leaving 10 bases between. Germline CDR1 reads SGHTS; CDR2 reads YDEGEE. CDR3 length equals 14 residues. CDR3 sequence: CASSFRRAGNTIYF. CDR3 DNA sequence: TGTGCCAGCAGCTTTCGCAGGGCAGGAAACACCATATATTTT. The complete variable domain, with remaining parts taken from reference TRBV5-8 and TRBJ1-3, reads EAGVTQSPTHLIKTRGQQATLRCSPISGHTSVYWYQQALGLGLQFLLWYDEGEERNRGNFPPRFSGRQFPNYSSELNVNALELEDSALYLCASSFRRAGNTIYFGEGSWLTVV.

This clonotype was found a few times. The rearrangement uses TRBV6-1 and TRBJ2-2; TRBD1 aligns across 10 bases. Germline V gives CDR1 MNHNS, CDR2 SASEGT. J was trimmed by 4 bases and V by 6 bases; bases with no gene match: 8. The CDR3 runs to 16 residues. The CDR3 nucleotides are TGTGCCAGCAGAGCCGGGACAGGGGTTGGCACCGGGGAGCTGTTTTTT. Residues: CASRAGTGVGTGELFF.

This clonotype came up many times. This chain uses TRBV4-1 with TRBJ1-6, with 7 bases lining up with TRBD1. Unmatched junction bases numbered 4, after V lost 0 bases and J lost 5 bases. This CDR3 has 16 residues. Germline loops: CDR1 MGHRA, CDR2 YSYEKL. The CDR3 nucleotides read TGCGCCAGCAGCCAAGATGGGGGACAGAATAATTCACCCCTCCACTTT. Translating gives CASSQDGGQNNSPLHF.